The clone carrying this T cell receptor beta chain was found a few times. Its antigen is not known. The sample originates from a study of cytomegalovirus exposure and HLA in healthy donors. The germline CDR1 and CDR2 sequences are SGHRS and YFSETQ. The CDR3 covers 18 residues. V dropped 0 bases and J dropped 2 bases, with 17 bases sitting between them. PCR was performed using 60 Vbeta and 13 Jbeta primers. Measured with immunoSEQ multiplex PCR; TCRdb has only the in-frame clones, and not every one. The table includes fewer than 250,000 clones, almost 80% detected once. Study-wide results and limits: On later analysis, the bulk of CMV-associated TCR beta chains appeared to be HLA-restricted. Among TCR beta chains, those listed as cytomegalovirus-associated numbered under 200.

The source is a male donor in good health and CMV-seronegative. The chain employs TRBV5-1 and TRBJ2-2, with D possibly being TRBD2 (6 bases). The sequencing sample was made of PBMCs. CDR3 amino acids: CASSLDPGGTLNTGELFF. The DNA for the CDR3 is TGCGCCAGCAGCTTGGACCCAGGAGGGACTTTAAACACCGGGGAGCTGTTTTTT.